A single sample is the source of the 16 T cell receptor beta chains below, sequenced in a study of blood T cell repertoires in COVID-19. Using immunoSEQ multiplex PCR, the repertoire was profiled, and TCRdb retains in-frame clones only, with some absent. In the table there are 49,000 or so clones, roughly 87% of which are singletons. The sample was peripheral blood. The receptors come from a man over 45 with active COVID-19.

V usage is TRBV5-5 and J usage is TRBJ1-6; a possible D gene is TRBD1 (5 bases). Trimming cost V 0 bases and J 4 bases, with 8 bases left between them. Germline lookup yields CDR1 SGHKS and CDR2 YYEKEE (reference sequence). The CDR3 has 15 amino acids. CDR3 protein: CASSLAGVYNSPLHF. In DNA, the CDR3 is TGTGCCAGCAGCTTGGCGGGGGTTTATAATTCACCCCTCCACTTT.

The chain combines TRBV28 with TRBJ2-2; D is unclear. Germline CDR1 MDHEN, CDR2 SYDVKM. The CDR3 runs 12 residues. V shed 2 bases and J shed 8 bases, with 6 bases lying between them. The CDR3 region is CASSLIAGELFF. The CDR3 DNA follows: TGTGCCAGCAGTTTAATCGCGGGGGAGCTGTTTTTT. The full variable domain, its missing parts supplied by reference TRBV28 and TRBJ2-2, is DVKVTQSSRYLVKRTGEKVFLECVQDMDHENMFWYRQDPGLGLRLIYFSYDVKMKEKGDIPEGYSVSREKKERFSLILESASTNQTSMYLCASSLIAGELFFGEGSRLTVL.

The genes are TRBV11-2 and TRBJ2-1; TRBD2 matches 9 bases. The CDR3 is 16 amino acids. The germline V gene has CDR1 SGHAT and CDR2 FQNNGV. The V segment lost 3 bases and the J segment 4 bases; nucleotides outside the gene matches: 7. CDR3 residues: CASSFDSGGLYNEQFF. CDR3 in DNA: TGTGCCAGCAGCTTCGATAGCGGGGGCCTGTACAATGAGCAGTTCTTC.

This clone was seen once. This rearrangement joins TRBV7-2 to TRBJ2-5; 8 nucleotides match TRBD1. There are 14 residues in the CDR3. Germline CDR1 is SGHTA and CDR2 is FQGNSA. With 6 bases clipped from V and 1 base from J, the junction kept 4 bases outside the gene matches. CDR3 in amino acids: CASSDRGRQETQYF. The CDR3 nucleotides read TGTGCCAGCAGTGACAGGGGTCGCCAAGAGACCCAGTACTTC.

A single count supports this clone. The chain is built from TRBV27 and TRBJ2-6; 10 nucleotides agree with TRBD2. Germline CDR1 and CDR2: MNHEY and SMNVEV (reference sequence). CDR3 size: 15 residues. The V gene end was trimmed by 8 bases and the J gene end by 0 bases; junction bases not matched to a gene: 1. DNA of the CDR3: TGTGCCAGCTGGACTAGCGGCTCTGGGGCCAACGTCCTGACTTTC. It is translated as CASWTSGSGANVLTF.

This chain uses TRBV5-4 with TRBJ2-1; 14 nucleotides line up with TRBD2. From germline, CDR1 is SGHNT and CDR2 YYREEE (reference sequence). The CDR3 runs to 18 residues. J gave up 3 bases and V 2 bases, and 7 bases lay outside the gene matches. The CDR3 spells CASSFPPGLAGVYNEQFF. The CDR3 DNA is TGTGCCAGCAGCTTCCCTCCGGGACTAGCGGGGGTCTACAATGAGCAGTTCTTC.

The chain combines TRBV6-1 with TRBJ2-7; D gene uncertain. The CDR3 sequence is 12 residues long. V was cut by 3 bases and J by 4 bases, with 7 bases left in between. Looked up from germline, CDR1 is MNHNS and CDR2 is SASEGT. This CDR3 is CASSDSLYEQYF. Here the CDR3 DNA reads TGTGCCAGCAGTGACAGTCTGTACGAGCAGTACTTC.

This clone occurred a few times. The chain couples TRBV30 to TRBJ2-2, with a weak D call TRBD2 (5 bases). V was trimmed by 6 bases and J by 3 bases, leaving 17 bases between them. The V gene's germline CDR1 is GTSNPN and CDR2 SVGIG (reference sequence). The CDR3 contains 15 residues. The CDR3 bases are TGTGCCTGTAAACAAGCGGTATTGGACACCGGGGAGCTGTTTTTT. Encoded protein: CACKQAVLDTGELFF.

The V call is TRBV7-2, the J call TRBJ1-5, with TRBD1 as a possible D gene (5 bases). From germline, CDR1 is SGHTA and CDR2 FQGNSA. Deletions cut 4 bases from V and 6 bases from J, with 13 bases between. The CDR3 loop spans 14 amino acids. The CDR3 DNA sequence: TGTGCCAGCAGCTCAGTTGGGGCGGTTCAGCCCCAGCATTTT. It yields the protein CASSSVGAVQPQHF.

J is TRBJ1-4 and V is TRBV5-6; D possibly corresponds to TRBD1 (5 bases). V lost 9 bases and J 5 bases, leaving 14 bases between the germline ends. Germline loops: CDR1 SGHDT, CDR2 YYEEEE. CDR3 length: 13 amino acids. CDR3 loop: CAISRQGNEKLFF. Here the CDR3 DNA reads TGTGCCATCTCGCGTCAGGGCAATGAAAAACTGTTTTTT.

The chain is built from TRBV7-6 and TRBJ2-3, with D possibly being TRBD2 (6 bases). Germline V gene data show CDR1 as SGHVS and CDR2 as FNYEAQ. CDR3 length: 14 amino acids. Trimming removed 1 base from V and 6 bases from J, with 11 bases in between. The CDR3 sequence is CASSLGLGRDTQYF. CDR3 DNA: TGTGCCAGCAGCTTAGGACTAGGGAGGGATACGCAGTATTTT.

The gene calls are TRBV27 and TRBJ2-3, with D possibly TRBD2 on 5 matching bases. Trimming stripped 3 bases from V and 0 bases from J, with 7 bases between. The CDR3 totals 14 residues. In germline, CDR1 is MNHEY, CDR2 SMNVEV (reference sequence). CDR3 loop: CASSLRTSTDTQYF. The DNA for the CDR3 is TGTGCCAGCAGTTTGCGGACTAGCACAGATACGCAGTATTTT.

The chain carries TRBV30 and TRBJ1-3; no clear D gene. V shed 2 bases and J shed 7 bases, with 18 bases lying between them. The germline gives CDR1 GTSNPN, CDR2 SVGIG (reference sequence). This CDR3 has 15 amino acids. Here the CDR3 reads CAWSRIVGSGNTIYF. Written as DNA, the CDR3 is TGTGCCTGGAGTCGAATTGTCGGGTCGGGGAACACCATATATTTT.

The J gene is TRBJ2-1, the V gene TRBV28; 12 bases agree with TRBD2. V gave up 5 bases and J gave up 7 bases; unmatched junction bases: 12. The CDR3 sequence is 17 residues long. Looked up from germline, CDR1 is MDHEN and CDR2 is SYDVKM. The CDR3 loop is CASSLTGFLAGGNEQFF. The CDR3 DNA is TGTGCCAGCAGTCTAACAGGGTTCCTAGCGGGGGGGAATGAGCAGTTCTTC.

The CDR3: CATAENTGELFF. CDR3 coding DNA: TGTGCCACCGCAGAGAACACCGGGGAGCTGTTTTTT. The rearrangement links TRBV24-1 to TRBJ2-2; no reliable D call. V lost 9 bases and J lost 1, with 5 bases in between. The germline V gene encodes CDR1 KGHDR and CDR2 SFDVKD. The CDR3 loop spans 12 amino acids.

This rearrangement joins TRBV3-1 (or the pseudogene TRBV3-2) to TRBJ2-6; the D gene is possibly TRBD1 (5 bases). In germline, CDR1 is LGHDT, CDR2 YNNKEL (reference sequence). Trimming stripped 6 bases from V and 6 bases from J, with 18 bases between. CDR3 length: 16 residues. As DNA, the CDR3 is TGTGCCAGCAGTCCCACTTTTGGGGCGGCGGCCAACGTCCTGACTTTC. Translating gives CASSPTFGAAANVLTF.